A single sample gave rise to the 18 T cell receptor beta chains below, sequenced in a study of blood T cell repertoires in COVID-19. Assay: immunoSEQ multiplex PCR; the TCRdb copy retains only in-frame clones and omits some. The table lists 200,000 to 250,000 clones, just over 85% of them singletons, with more than 3.5% in the top ten. Sequences were obtained from PBMCs or T cells enriched from blood (not recorded which). The receptor set was obtained from a middle-aged woman with acute COVID-19.

The chain employs TRBV9 and TRBJ1-1; 10 bases align to TRBD1. The germline gives CDR1 SGDLS, CDR2 YYNGEE. The CDR3 runs to 16 residues. Trimming cost V 0 bases and J 4 bases; bases outside gene matches: 6. CDR3 protein: CASSVGDRGIGTEAFF. The CDR3, as DNA: TGTGCCAGCAGCGTAGGGGACAGGGGAATTGGCACTGAAGCTTTCTTT.

The V gene is TRBV9, the J gene TRBJ2-1, with TRBD1 identical over 7 bases. The CDR3 length is 15 residues. The trim removed 3 bases at V and 5 bases at J, leaving 8 bases unmatched. Germline loops: CDR1 SGDLS, CDR2 YYNGEE. Here the CDR3 reads CASSETGTEHNEQFF. The CDR3 DNA follows: TGTGCCAGCAGCGAAACCGGGACAGAACACAATGAGCAGTTCTTC.

This sequence joins TRBV7-2 and TRBJ1-1; D gene uncertain. The CDR3 length is 13 residues. Germline lookup yields CDR1 SGHTA and CDR2 FQGNSA. Trimming removed 2 bases from V and 3 bases from J, with 7 bases in between. The CDR3: CASSLITDTEAFF. CDR3 in DNA: TGTGCCAGCAGCTTAATCACGGACACTGAAGCTTTCTTT.

J is TRBJ2-7 and V is TRBV9, with TRBD2 matching 8 bases. The germline CDR1 and CDR2 sequences are SGDLS and YYNGEE. The V segment lost 4 bases and the J segment 2 bases; nucleotides outside the gene matches: 17. The CDR3 is 18 amino acids. In nucleotides, the CDR3 is TGTGCCAGCAGCATTATGGGGCGGGGGGACGGATCCACCTACGAGCAGTACGTC. Translating gives CASSIMGRGDGSTYEQYV.

This chain uses TRBV18 with TRBJ1-1; 9 nucleotides agree with TRBD1. Trimming at V came to 8 bases and at J to 8 bases, leaving 3 bases not matched to a gene. The CDR3 is made up of 11 amino acids. CDR1 KGHSH and CDR2 LQKENI come from the germline V gene. CDR3 protein: CASLGQGEAFF. CDR3 coding DNA: TGTGCCAGCCTGGGACAGGGAGAAGCTTTCTTT. Variable domain in full (rest from reference TRBV18 and TRBJ1-1): NAGVMQNPRHLVRRRGQEARLRCSPMKGHSHVYWYRQLPEEGLKFMVYLQKENIIDESGMPKERFSAEFPKEGPSILRIQQVVRGDSAAYFCASLGQGEAFFGQGTRLTVV.

This clone was seen many times. The chain has TRBV5-1 and TRBJ1-3; 7 positions agree with TRBD1. The CDR3 totals 16 residues. The germline CDR1 and CDR2 sequences are SGHRS and YFSETQ. Losses at the gene ends were 4 bases for V and 4 bases for J; bases not matched to a gene: 11. CDR3 bases: TGCGCCAGCAGCCCAAGACAGGGTGCACGGGGAAACACCATATATTTT. Protein: CASSPRQGARGNTIYF.

The chain couples TRBV27 to TRBJ1-1; D may be TRBD1 (5 bases). CDR3 length equals 13 residues. Looked up from germline, CDR1 is MNHEY and CDR2 is SMNVEV (reference sequence). Trimming took 2 bases from V and 3 from J, leaving 7 bases between them. CDR3 sequence reads: CASSLTRDTEAFF. The DNA for the CDR3 is TGTGCCAGCAGTTTAACCAGGGACACTGAAGCTTTCTTT.

For this clone: Other DNA sequences in the sample encode the same CDR3. The chain combines TRBV9 with TRBJ1-3; no firm D call. Trimming cost V 3 bases and J 0 bases, with 7 bases left between them. The V gene's germline CDR1 is SGDLS and CDR2 YYNGEE. The CDR3 totals 14 residues. The CDR3 spells CASSAGDSGNTIYF. CDR3 nucleotide sequence: TGTGCCAGCAGCGCCGGGGACTCTGGAAACACCATATATTTT.

V is TRBV7-6 and J is TRBJ2-2; the D gene is possibly TRBD1 (6 bases). V was shortened by 0 bases and J by 5 bases, with 13 bases between the two germline ends. The CDR3 is made up of 16 amino acids. The germline gives CDR1 SGHVS, CDR2 FNYEAQ. This CDR3 is CASSLAITGRTGELFF. The CDR3 nucleotides are TGTGCCAGCAGCTTAGCGATAACAGGGAGAACCGGGGAGCTGTTTTTT. Using reference TRBV7-6 and TRBJ2-2 for the parts outside the CDR3, the full variable domain is GAGVSQSPRYKVTKRGQDVALRCDPISGHVSLYWYRQALGQGPEFLTYFNYEAQQDKSGLPNDRFSAERPEGSISTLTIQRTEQRDSAMYRCASSLAITGRTGELFFGEGSRLTVL.

The V and J genes are TRBV7-2 and TRBJ2-7; D perhaps matches TRBD2 (6 bases). The germline V gene has CDR1 SGHTA and CDR2 FQGNSA. The germline V and J ends were trimmed by 3 bases and 5 bases, with 11 bases remaining between them. This CDR3 contains 13 residues. CDR3 coding DNA: TGTGCCAGCAGCTTCGGGGGTTGGGACGAGCAGTACTTC. As protein: CASSFGGWDEQYF.

The chain is built from TRBV5-1 and TRBJ2-5, with unresolved D. CDR1 and CDR2 (germline): SGHRS, YFSETQ. The CDR3 spans 14 residues. V lost 1 base and J lost 1, with 8 bases in between. The CDR3 nucleotides are TGCGCCAGCAGCTTGACTACTTTCCAAGAGACCCAGTACTTC. Translated, it gives CASSLTTFQETQYF.

The rearrangement joins TRBV6-5 to TRBJ1-1; a possible D gene is TRBD1 (5 bases). The CDR3 is 13 residues long. Trimming took 6 bases from V and 3 from J, leaving 11 bases between them. Germline CDR1 and CDR2: MNHEY and SVGAGI. DNA for the CDR3: TGTGCCAGCAGCCAGGGTCGGGACACTGAAGCTTTCTTT. Its translation: CASSQGRDTEAFF.

The genes are TRBV5-6 and TRBJ2-5; 8 bases agree with TRBD2. Losses at the gene ends were 4 bases for V and 6 bases for J; bases not matched to a gene: 14. Looked up from germline, CDR1 is SGHDT and CDR2 is YYEEEE. The CDR3 runs to 16 residues. The CDR3 bases are TGTGCCAGCAGCCCGGTCACGGGGGGGGGCCAGAAGACCCAGTACTTC. It codes for CASSPVTGGGQKTQYF.

V is TRBV4-1 and J is TRBJ2-5; the D is unclear. The CDR3 has 15 residues. Deletions cut 1 base from V and 4 bases from J, with 13 bases between. Germline V CDR1 and CDR2: MGHRA, YSYEKL. The CDR3 nucleotides are TGCGCCAGCAGCCAAGTTTCCCCCAGGTCAGAGACCCAGTACTTC. It codes for CASSQVSPRSETQYF.

Many counts were recorded for this clone. The rearrangement joins TRBV12-3 or TRBV12-4 to TRBJ1-1, with D possibly TRBD1 on 6 matching bases. The CDR3 spans 13 residues. V lost 3 bases to trimming and J lost 8 bases, with 13 bases between them. Here the CDR3 reads CASSLSGVREAFF. In DNA form, the CDR3 reads TGTGCCAGCAGTTTGTCAGGGGTCCGAGAAGCTTTCTTT.

The rearrangement links TRBV6-4 to TRBJ2-2; D is ambiguous. Germline values: CDR1 MRHNA, CDR2 SNTAGT. The CDR3 extends over 15 amino acids. Trimming pared 4 bases from V and 0 bases from J, leaving 9 bases between. The CDR3 reads CASSGGSANTGELFF. CDR3 nucleotide sequence: TGTGCCAGCAGTGGCGGCAGCGCGAACACCGGGGAGCTGTTTTTT.

V is TRBV2 and J is TRBJ2-3; 7 bases map to TRBD2. CDR3 length equals 15 residues. V lost 7 bases, J lost 3 bases, and 10 bases stayed unmatched. Looked up from germline, CDR1 is SNHLY and CDR2 is FYNNEI. The CDR3 DNA reads as TGTGCCAGCACCTCGACGAGGGGAGGGACAGATACGCAGTATTTT. Protein product: CASTSTRGGTDTQYF.

V usage is TRBV2 and J usage is TRBJ1-5; 8 bases align to TRBD1. CDR1 is SNHLY and CDR2 is FYNNEI in the germline V gene. The CDR3 contains 15 residues. The V segment lost 5 bases and the J segment 4 bases; nucleotides outside the gene matches: 7. CDR3 protein: CASSLGQGINQPQHF. CDR3 DNA sequence: TGTGCCAGCAGTCTAGGACAGGGAATTAATCAGCCCCAGCATTTT.